Each of the 25 T cell receptor beta chains below was sequenced from the same sample in a study of radiotherapy plus CTLA-4 blockade in lung cancer. Assay: immunoSEQ multiplex PCR; the TCRdb copy retains only in-frame clones and omits some. The table has about 54,000 clones, more than 65% seen once. Sequencing used peripheral blood, obtained from a patient treated with radiotherapy plus ipilimumab. Receptors were obtained from a human donor with non-small cell lung cancer who had a partial response to radiotherapy plus ipilimumab.

The sample holds a few counts of this clone. V usage is TRBV6-6 and J usage is TRBJ2-7, with TRBD1 identical over 7 bases. Per germline, CDR1 MNHNY and CDR2 SVGAGI (reference sequence). The V gene end was trimmed by 0 bases and the J gene end by 0 bases; junction bases not matched to a gene: 2. The CDR3 consists of 15 residues. CDR3 coding DNA: TGTGCCAGCAGTTACTCGGACAGGAACTCCTACGAGCAGTACTTC. Translated: CASSYSDRNSYEQYF.

This sequence joins TRBV27 and TRBJ1-5; 7 positions agree with TRBD1. CDR1 and CDR2 from the germline V gene are MNHEY and SMNVEV (reference sequence). The CDR3 is made up of 16 amino acids. The junction had 11 bases not matched to a gene; V was cut back by 9 bases and J by 0 bases. The CDR3 loop is CASPDRAGGSNQPQHF. In nucleotides, the CDR3 is TGTGCCAGTCCCGACAGGGCGGGAGGTAGCAATCAGCCCCAGCATTTT.

This chain links TRBV11-2 with TRBJ1-6; TRBD1 agrees at 10 bases. This CDR3 is built from 15 residues. Germline V gene data show CDR1 as SGHAT and CDR2 as FQNNGV. The ends lost 1 base at V and 10 bases at J; junction bases unmatched: 4. The CDR3 DNA sequence: TGTGCCAGCAGCTTAGTCGGACAGGGGGTCTCACCCCTCCACTTT. Its translation is CASSLVGQGVSPLHF.

V is TRBV18 and J is TRBJ2-3, with 7 positions matching TRBD2. In germline, CDR1 is KGHSH, CDR2 LQKENI. This CDR3 has 16 amino acids. Trimming removed 6 bases from V and 0 bases from J; junction bases left unmatched: 9. As DNA, the CDR3 is TGTGCCAGCTCCCCTCAGGTGGGGGGGAGCACAGATACGCAGTATTTT. It is translated as CASSPQVGGSTDTQYF.

This clone has only a few counts. V usage is TRBV5-1 and J usage is TRBJ2-3, with 8 bases aligning to TRBD1. Germline loops: CDR1 SGHRS, CDR2 YFSETQ. CDR3 size: 14 residues. J was trimmed by 4 bases and V by 4 bases; bases with no gene match: 5. The CDR3 reads CASSPGQGPDTQYF. CDR3 nucleotides: TGCGCCAGCAGCCCCGGACAGGGACCAGATACGCAGTATTTT.

As regards this clone: Other DNA sequences of this sample code for an identical CDR3. The chain uses TRBV18 and TRBJ2-7; the D is unclear. CDR3 length: 12 amino acids. Trimming took off 6 bases at V and 0 bases at J, with 6 bases between the two ends. CDR1 is KGHSH and CDR2 is LQKENI in the germline V gene. The CDR3 DNA reads as TGTGCCAGCTCCCCCAACTCCTACGAGCAGTACTTC. It is translated as CASSPNSYEQYF.

Only one count was recorded for this clone. The CDR3 sequence is CASSLERAGGHTDTQYF. In DNA, the CDR3 is TGCGCCAGCAGCTTGGAACGGGCGGGGGGACACACAGATACGCAGTATTTT. This sequence joins TRBV5-1 and TRBJ2-3, with 8 bases matching TRBD2. V was clipped by 0 bases and J by 2 bases; unmatched bases: 8. The CDR3 sequence is 17 residues long. The germline V gene has CDR1 SGHRS and CDR2 YFSETQ.

In this sample, this clone turned up a few times. This sample includes further DNA sequences coding for the same CDR3. The chain combines TRBV9 with TRBJ2-3; perhaps TRBD2 as D (6 bases). This CDR3 contains 15 residues. With 1 base removed from V and 0 bases from J, the gap between germline ends came to 9 bases. Germline lookup yields CDR1 SGDLS and CDR2 YYNGEE. The CDR3 sequence is CASSVSGTSTDTQYF. The CDR3 DNA follows: TGTGCCAGCAGCGTAAGTGGGACTAGCACAGATACGCAGTATTTT. Full variable domain (missing parts from reference TRBV9 and TRBJ2-3): DSGVTQTPKHLITATGQRVTLRCSPRSGDLSVYWYQQSLDQGLQFLIQYYNGEERAKGNILERFSAQQFPDLHSELNLSSLELGDSALYFCASSVSGTSTDTQYFGPGTRLTVL.

This clone has a handful of counts. The rearrangement links TRBV11-2 to TRBJ2-1, with 10 bases aligning to TRBD2. CDR1 is SGHAT and CDR2 is FQNNGV in the germline V gene. V shed 5 bases, J shed 7 bases, and the junction held 11 bases outside the gene matches. The CDR3 spans 16 residues. The CDR3 region is CASSPLRAGGQNEQFF. In nucleotides, the CDR3 is TGTGCCAGCAGCCCCCTAAGAGCGGGGGGGCAAAATGAGCAGTTCTTC.

The rearrangement links TRBV11-2 to TRBJ2-5; 7 bases are shared with TRBD1. With V trimmed by 3 bases and J by 5 bases, 6 bases remained unmatched. The CDR3 totals 14 residues. Germline-derived CDR1 and CDR2 are SGHAT and FQNNGV. The CDR3 loop reads CASSFDREQETQYF. As DNA, the CDR3 is TGTGCCAGCAGCTTCGACAGGGAGCAGGAGACCCAGTACTTC.

This rearrangement joins TRBV7-9 to TRBJ2-2; the match to TRBD1 covers 8 bases. Losses at the gene ends were 3 bases for V and 3 bases for J; bases not matched to a gene: 3. CDR1 SEHNR and CDR2 FQNEAQ come from the germline V gene (reference sequence). There are 15 residues in the CDR3. CDR3 in amino acids: CASSFRTGYTGELFF. The CDR3 nucleotides are TGTGCCAGCAGCTTCCGGACAGGGTACACCGGGGAGCTGTTTTTT.

The chain has TRBV18 and TRBJ2-5, with 7 bases aligning to TRBD1. Germline V gene sequence: CDR1 KGHSH, CDR2 LQKENI. The V and J ends lost 4 bases and 5 bases, in that order; junction bases with no gene match: 4. This CDR3 has 13 amino acids. For the CDR3, the DNA is TGTGCCAGCTCACGACAGGGTGACGAGACCCAGTACTTC. Translated, it gives CASSRQGDETQYF.

The rearrangement joins TRBV6-1 to TRBJ1-2; the D gene is possibly TRBD1 (6 bases). V shed 2 bases and J shed 2 bases, with 9 bases lying between them. CDR3 length: 14 amino acids. Looked up from germline, CDR1 is MNHNS and CDR2 is SASEGT. The CDR3 is CASSETGSNYGYTF. The CDR3 DNA reads as TGTGCCAGCAGTGAAACAGGGTCCAACTATGGCTACACCTTC.

This clone was seen more than once but under ten times. The J gene is TRBJ1-1, the V gene TRBV11-2; tentative D call: TRBD1 (5 bases). CDR3 length: 15 residues. V lost 6 bases, J lost 1 base, and 15 bases lay in between. In germline, CDR1 is SGHAT, CDR2 FQNNGV. The CDR3 sequence is CASRRGVWENTEAFF. For the CDR3, the DNA is TGTGCCAGCAGAAGGGGTGTCTGGGAGAACACTGAAGCTTTCTTT.

The chain employs TRBV5-1 and TRBJ2-1; D not certain. The CDR3 covers 12 residues. With 2 bases removed from V and 8 bases from J, the gap between germline ends came to 8 bases. Germline values: CDR1 SGHRS, CDR2 YFSETQ. In DNA form, the CDR3 reads TGCGCCAGCAGCTTCGTACGCGATGAGCAGTTCTTC. Residues: CASSFVRDEQFF.

The CDR3 is CASIGQGATYNEQFF. CDR3 nucleotide sequence: TGTGCCAGCATTGGACAGGGGGCGACCTACAATGAGCAGTTCTTC. This chain uses TRBV6-4 with TRBJ2-1; the match to TRBD1 covers 11 bases. The trim removed 7 bases at V and 2 bases at J, leaving 4 bases unmatched. Germline values: CDR1 MRHNA, CDR2 SNTAGT. This CDR3 spans 15 amino acids.

The chain joins TRBV6-1 to TRBJ2-1; 8 positions match TRBD2. In germline, CDR1 is MNHNS, CDR2 SASEGT. V gave up 2 bases and J gave up 2 bases; unmatched junction bases: 2. CDR3 length: 15 residues. The CDR3 loop is CASSEQAGAYNEQFF. The CDR3 nucleotides are TGTGCCAGCAGTGAACAAGCGGGGGCCTACAATGAGCAGTTCTTC.

This clone is a singleton in its sample. The chain carries TRBV5-1 and TRBJ2-6; 9 nucleotides align to TRBD1. Germline CDR1 SGHRS, CDR2 YFSETQ. V lost 3 bases, J lost 3 bases, and 1 base stayed unmatched. The CDR3 has 15 residues. The CDR3: CASSWTGVGANVLTF. The CDR3 DNA follows: TGCGCCAGCAGCTGGACAGGGGTTGGGGCCAACGTCCTGACTTTC.

The chain recombines TRBV9 with TRBJ2-7; TRBD1 agrees at 12 bases. CDR1 and CDR2 (germline): SGDLS, YYNGEE. V lost 4 bases and J lost 6; bases outside the gene matches: 11. The CDR3 runs to 16 residues. This chain's CDR3 is CASSLDPGTGGVEQYF. CDR3 sequence (DNA): TGTGCCAGCAGCCTCGACCCCGGGACAGGGGGCGTCGAGCAGTACTTC.

This clone was detected only a few times. This chain joins TRBV5-8 and TRBJ2-3; no clear D gene. The germline gives CDR1 SGHTS, CDR2 YDEGEE. The ends were cut back, 3 bases at V and 0 bases at J, with 17 bases in the middle. This CDR3 is 17 amino acids long. This CDR3 is CASSWASMAGSTDTQYF. CDR3 DNA: TGTGCCAGCAGCTGGGCGTCAATGGCAGGAAGCACAGATACGCAGTATTTT.

The chain recombines TRBV12-5 with TRBJ2-5; D is ambiguous. The germline gives CDR1 LGHNT, CDR2 FRNRAP. The CDR3 covers 12 residues. V gave up 6 bases and J gave up 7 bases, with 12 bases separating them. CDR3 DNA sequence: TGTGCTAGTGGCCCCTCGCACTGGACCCAGTACTTC. This translates into CASGPSHWTQYF.

The V gene is TRBV18, the J gene TRBJ2-1, with TRBD1 matching over 7 bases. V was clipped by 3 bases and J by 10 bases; unmatched bases: 12. The CDR3 covers 15 residues. The germline gives CDR1 KGHSH, CDR2 LQKENI. The CDR3: CASSPLGTAYPEQFF. The CDR3 DNA sequence: TGTGCCAGCTCACCTCTCGGGACAGCTTACCCGGAGCAGTTCTTC.

The V gene is TRBV28, the J gene TRBJ1-6; D is undetermined. Germline V CDR1 and CDR2: MDHEN, SYDVKM. This CDR3 has 15 amino acids. The germline V and J ends were trimmed by 3 bases and 8 bases, with 14 bases remaining between them. Here the CDR3 DNA reads TGTGCCAGCAGTTTGGCAGGCCGGCGGGATTCACCCCTCCACTTT. Its translation is CASSLAGRRDSPLHF. Supplemented by reference TRBV28 and TRBJ1-6, the full variable domain reads DVKVTQSSRYLVKRTGEKVFLECVQDMDHENMFWYRQDPGLGLRLIYFSYDVKMKEKGDIPEGYSVSREKKERFSLILESASTNQTSMYLCASSLAGRRDSPLHFGNGTRLTVT.

This chain connects TRBV29-1 to TRBJ2-7, with D maybe TRBD2 (5 bases). Per germline, CDR1 SQVTM and CDR2 ANQGSEA. V was shortened by 7 bases and J by 6 bases, with 19 bases between the two germline ends. The CDR3 spans 13 residues. This CDR3 is CSGGKASGSEQYF. The CDR3, as DNA: TGCAGCGGAGGGAAGGCCTCTGGATCCGAGCAGTACTTC.

With respect to this clone: One junction end disagrees with the germline gene, perhaps due to a read error. The chain links TRBV6-4 to TRBJ2-1; 7 bases are a match to TRBD1. The CDR3 length is 13 residues. The V gene's germline CDR1 is MRHNA and CDR2 SNTAGT. The CDR3 sequence: CASSPGGISSKVF. CDR3 sequence (DNA): TGTGCCAGCAGCCCAGGGGGTATATCCAGTAAGGTCTTC.